This entry lists 27 T cell receptor beta chains sequenced from one sample in a study of T cells in Graves' hyperthyroidism and ophthalmopathy. Template material for amplifying TCR beta CDR3 regions consisted of RNA transcripts. RT-PCR in the first round (using the HTBI primer set) targeted the TCR CDR3. TCRdb itself ran the multiplex PCR reads through MiXCR, one entry per CDR3 protein. The table records 94,000 or so distinct CDR3 sequences, about 51% of them present only once. Source material: blood. The receptors derive from a woman aged 40 to 55 with Graves' hyperthyroidism.

This chain links TRBV5-1 with TRBJ1-4; 8 positions match TRBD1. The CDR3 is 16 amino acids. Germline loops: CDR1 SGHRS, CDR2 YFSETQ. V shed 2 bases and J 6 bases; nucleotides not matched to a gene: 9. CDR3: CASSFEQGVEDEKLFF. The DNA of the CDR3 is TGCGCCAGCAGCTTCGAACAGGGGGTAGAGGATGAAAAACTGTTTTTT.

The chain couples TRBV6-2 or TRBV6-3 to TRBJ1-1; a possible D gene is TRBD1 (5 bases). V was cut by 6 bases and J by 4 bases, with 15 bases left in between. CDR3 length equals 14 residues. Germline assignment: CDR1 MNHEY and CDR2 SVGEGT. The CDR3 region has the DNA TGTGCCAGCAGCCGACAGTCGAGGAGCACTGAAGCTTTCTTT. It codes for CASSRQSRSTEAFF.

The V gene is TRBV7-9, the J gene TRBJ1-2; 9 nucleotides match TRBD1. The J segment lost 7 bases and the V segment lost 5 bases, leaving 8 bases of the junction unmatched. The CDR3 length is 14 residues. Looked up from germline, CDR1 is SEHNR and CDR2 is FQNEAQ (reference sequence). Here the CDR3 DNA reads TGTGCCAGCAGCCCAGATCTGACAGGGGGTGGCTACACCTTC. Its protein is CASSPDLTGGGYTF.

This chain joins TRBV12-3 or TRBV12-4 and TRBJ1-5; D gene uncertain. V lost 5 bases and J lost 8, with 13 bases in between. This CDR3 comprises 13 residues. DNA for the CDR3: TGTGCCAGCAGTGGACGGTGGACGGAGCCCCAGCATTTT. It translates to CASSGRWTEPQHF.

The chain is built from TRBV15 and TRBJ1-2; no clear D. Trimming shortened V by 3 bases and J by 4 bases, and 21 bases separated the two germline ends. The CDR3 spans 17 residues. The V gene's germline CDR1 is LNHNV and CDR2 YYDKDF (reference sequence). This CDR3 reads CATSSLNTEARFYGYTF. The CDR3 DNA follows: TGTGCCACCAGCAGCTTGAACACGGAGGCACGGTTCTATGGCTACACCTTC.

This clonotype was detected once. The chain combines TRBV9 with TRBJ1-2, with D perhaps TRBD1 (5 bases). The V end was cut by 0 bases, the J end by 8 bases, with 11 bases between. Per germline, CDR1 SGDLS and CDR2 YYNGEE. CDR3 size: 13 residues. The CDR3 DNA sequence: TGTGCCAGCAGCGTAGGACAGCTCCTGGGCTACACCTTC. Translation gives CASSVGQLLGYTF.

This clonotype came up many times. This chain uses TRBV7-6 with TRBJ1-1; TRBD1 aligns across 10 bases. The V and J ends lost 4 bases and 12 bases, in that order; junction bases with no gene match: 5. Germline CDR1 is SGHVS and CDR2 is FNYEAQ. This CDR3 comprises 12 residues. The CDR3 here is CASSSRDRGPFF. The CDR3 DNA sequence: TGTGCCAGCAGCTCCCGGGACAGGGGTCCTTTCTTT.

This clonotype was found many times. The V and J genes are TRBV6-6 and TRBJ1-5, with TRBD1 matching 10 bases. Per the germline V gene, CDR1 is MNHNY and CDR2 is SVGAGI (reference sequence). The CDR3 is 15 residues long. After removal of 6 bases from V and 4 bases from J, the junction contained 6 bases not matched to a gene. The CDR3 loop is CASSPGQGMNQPQHF. The CDR3 DNA follows: TGTGCCAGCAGCCCGGGACAGGGGATGAATCAGCCCCAGCATTTT.

This chain joins TRBV10-3 and TRBJ1-1; D possibly corresponds to TRBD1 (5 bases). The CDR3 consists of 15 residues. Germline V gives CDR1 ENHRY, CDR2 SYGVKD. V was trimmed by 7 bases and J by 0 bases, leaving 15 bases between them. This CDR3 is CAIMVAGPMNTEAFF. The CDR3, as DNA: TGTGCCATCATGGTGGCAGGGCCCATGAACACTGAAGCTTTCTTT.

This rearrangement joins TRBV29-1 to TRBJ1-2; D unresolved. V was shortened by 4 bases and J by 2 bases, with 14 bases between the two germline ends. CDR3 length: 14 residues. Germline CDR1 SQVTM, CDR2 ANQGSEA. CDR3 protein: CSVGPAAMNYGYTF. The DNA for the CDR3 is TGCAGCGTTGGACCCGCGGCCATGAACTATGGCTACACCTTC.

Concerning this clonotype itself: It may be a read error: a sequence one base away is much more abundant. V usage is TRBV7-2 and J usage is TRBJ1-2; D gene unclear. Germline V gives CDR1 SGHTA, CDR2 FQGNSA. The CDR3 is made up of 15 amino acids. The CDR3 is CASSRVGFAGSGYTF. The CDR3, as DNA: TGCGCCAGCAGCCGAGTGGGGTTCGCGGGTTCTGGCTACACCTTC.

This clonotype has only a few counts. This may arise from a read error, as a much more abundant clone is one base away. The chain joins TRBV7-2 to TRBJ2-7; TRBD2 aligns across 7 bases. The CDR3 covers 14 residues. V shed 7 bases, J shed 2 bases, and the junction held 8 bases outside the gene matches. From germline, CDR1 is SGHTA and CDR2 FQGNSA. CDR3 loop: CASILKAGPYEQYF. As DNA, the CDR3 is TGTGCCAGCATTTTAAAAGCGGGACCCTACGAGCAGTACTTC.

The chain is built from TRBV6-6 and TRBJ2-5; weak D call: TRBD2 (5 bases). The germline V gene encodes CDR1 MNHNY and CDR2 SVGAGI (reference sequence). V lost 2 bases to trimming and J lost 4 bases, with 14 bases between them. The CDR3 is 15 residues long. The CDR3 sequence is CASSYEGVLSETQYF. Here the CDR3 DNA reads TGTGCCAGCAGTTACGAGGGCGTACTTTCAGAGACCCAGTACTTC.

This chain joins TRBV7-2 and TRBJ2-5; 7 bases align to TRBD1. With 6 bases clipped from V and 2 bases from J, the junction kept 3 bases outside the gene matches. Germline-derived CDR1 and CDR2 are SGHTA and FQGNSA. CDR3 size: 13 residues. The CDR3 loop is CASRSGQQETQYF. In DNA form, the CDR3 reads TGTGCCAGCAGGTCGGGACAGCAAGAGACCCAGTACTTC.

This clonotype was counted many times. The chain is built from TRBV28 and TRBJ2-3, with a weak D call TRBD2 (5 bases). The CDR3 has 13 amino acids. The germline V and J ends were trimmed by 2 bases and 4 bases, with 7 bases remaining between them. Germline CDR1 is MDHEN and CDR2 is SYDVKM. CDR3 DNA sequence: TGTGCCAGCAGTTTAGGGAGCGCAGATACGCAGTATTTT. This sequence encodes CASSLGSADTQYF.

The sample holds one count of this clonotype. V is TRBV29-1 and J is TRBJ1-1, with TRBD1 identical over 9 bases. The CDR3 sequence is 14 residues long. Germline CDR1 and CDR2: SQVTM and ANQGSEA. V gave up 0 bases and J gave up 10 bases; unmatched junction bases: 9. The CDR3 sequence is CSVEESGQGRIAFF. The CDR3 nucleotides are TGCAGCGTTGAAGAGTCAGGACAGGGGAGGATAGCTTTCTTT. The variable domain in full, completed from reference TRBV29-1 and TRBJ1-1, reads SAVISQKPSRDICQRGTSLTIQCQVDSQVTMMFWYRQQPGQSLTLIATANQGSEATYESGFVIDKFPISRPNLTFSTLTVSNMSPEDSSIYLCSVEESGQGRIAFFGQGTRLTVV.

The J gene is TRBJ1-1, the V gene TRBV29-1; D possibly corresponds to TRBD1 (6 bases). Germline V lookup: CDR1 SQVTM, CDR2 ANQGSEA. Trimming shortened V by 3 bases and J by 8 bases, and 13 bases separated the two germline ends. The CDR3 is made up of 12 amino acids. CDR3 in DNA: TGCAGCGTTGAGGGGGCTTTCTTCGAAGCTTTCTTT. Protein product: CSVEGAFFEAFF.

At least ten counts were recorded for this clonotype. The CDR3 loop is CASNREGTDTQYF. The CDR3 bases are TGTGCCAGCAACAGGGAGGGCACAGATACGCAGTATTTT. The gene calls are TRBV10-3 and TRBJ2-3; D may correspond to TRBD1 or TRBD2 (6 bases each). This CDR3 contains 13 residues. CDR1 is ENHRY and CDR2 is SYGVKD in the germline V gene. The V and J ends lost 10 bases and 1 base respectively, with 12 bases between them.

The rearrangement uses TRBV2 and TRBJ1-2, with D unresolved. The CDR3 contains 12 residues. Trimming took off 3 bases at V and 8 bases at J, with 10 bases between the two ends. Looked up from germline, CDR1 is SNHLY and CDR2 is FYNNEI. The CDR3 DNA sequence: TGTGCCAGCAGTGACCGACGTCTGGGCTACACCTTC. Translating gives CASSDRRLGYTF.

The V call is TRBV5-5, the J call TRBJ2-3; 9 nucleotides agree with TRBD1. This CDR3 is built from 17 residues. V lost 4 bases and J lost 2; bases outside the gene matches: 11. Germline V lookup: CDR1 SGHKS, CDR2 YYEKEE (reference sequence). CDR3: CASSTNAGQGITDTQYF. CDR3 bases: TGTGCCAGCAGCACTAACGCCGGACAGGGGATCACAGATACGCAGTATTTT.

The chain uses TRBV15 and TRBJ2-7; D gene unclear. The V and J ends lost 3 bases and 2 bases respectively, with 8 bases between them. The germline V gene has CDR1 LNHNV and CDR2 YYDKDF (reference sequence). The CDR3 contains 13 residues. The CDR3 reads CATSSIPPYEQYF. The DNA for the CDR3 is TGTGCCACCAGCAGCATCCCTCCCTACGAGCAGTACTTC.

V gene TRBV24-1 combines with J gene TRBJ2-7; D is undetermined. The CDR3 runs to 12 residues. Trimming removed 0 bases from V and 6 bases from J, with 5 bases in between. The germline CDR1 and CDR2 sequences are KGHDR and SFDVKD. The CDR3 protein is CATSDLGGEQYF. The CDR3 DNA is TGTGCCACCAGTGATTTGGGTGGCGAGCAGTACTTC.

The chain recombines TRBV20-1 with TRBJ2-5, with 12 bases lining up with TRBD2. J was trimmed by 4 bases and V by 6 bases; bases with no gene match: 3. Germline-derived CDR1 and CDR2 are DFQATT and SNEGSKA (reference sequence). The CDR3 totals 13 residues. The CDR3 DNA reads as TGCAGTGCACAGGGACTAGCGGGAGAGACCCAGTACTTC. This gives the protein CSAQGLAGETQYF.

At least ten counts were recorded for this clonotype. V is TRBV19 and J is TRBJ2-7, with D possibly matching TRBD2 (6 bases). In germline, CDR1 is LNHDA, CDR2 SQIVND (reference sequence). V was shortened by 5 bases and J by 7 bases, with 15 bases between the two germline ends. The CDR3 extends over 13 amino acids. The CDR3 is CASSPGLPGEQYF. CDR3 sequence (DNA): TGTGCCAGTAGTCCGGGACTCCCGGGGGAGCAGTACTTC. Filled out from reference TRBV19 and TRBJ2-7, the complete variable domain reads DGGITQSPKYLFRKEGQNVTLSCEQNLNHDAMYWYRQDPGQGLRLIYYSQIVNDFQKGDIAEGYSVSREKKESFPLTVTSAQKNPTAFYLCASSPGLPGEQYFGPGTRLTVT.

The rearrangement joins TRBV7-9 to TRBJ1-5; D gene uncertain. The V gene lost 6 bases and the J gene lost 0 bases, with 15 bases spanning the gap. CDR3 length: 16 residues. The germline V gene has CDR1 SEHNR and CDR2 FQNEAQ (reference sequence). CDR3 amino acids: CASRLTQTYSNQPQHF. DNA for the CDR3: TGTGCCAGCAGACTTACTCAGACTTATAGCAATCAGCCCCAGCATTTT.

Ten or more counts support this clonotype. The chain joins TRBV29-1 to TRBJ1-2; the match to TRBD1 covers 9 bases. The CDR3 length is 14 residues. The V and J ends lost 4 bases and 6 bases, in that order; junction bases with no gene match: 9. CDR1 is SQVTM and CDR2 is ANQGSEA in the germline V gene. The CDR3 nucleotides read TGCAGCGTTGGGGAGGTAACAGGGGGCCATGGCTACACCTTC. Protein: CSVGEVTGGHGYTF.

This clonotype has at least ten counts. V and J are TRBV10-3 and TRBJ1-6, with a weak D call TRBD1 (6 bases). Germline V gives CDR1 ENHRY, CDR2 SYGVKD. V shed 3 bases and J shed 2 bases, with 14 bases lying between them. The CDR3 runs 17 residues. CDR3 nucleotide sequence: TGTGCCATCAGTGACGTGGGACAAGGAGCCTATAATTCACCCCTCCACTTT. Its translation is CAISDVGQGAYNSPLHF.